This TCR beta chain appears in the sequencing data of a study of CD8+CD57+ T cells in acquired aplastic anemia. Turning to the study itself: Around 3.5 ug was the average amount of DNA from sorted CD4+ and CD8+ cells.

Genomic DNA served as template for TCR beta VDJ and CDR3 profiling. One entry per CDR3 protein, called by TCRdb with MiXCR from the reads. The sample gives a few hundred thousand distinct CDR3 sequences, 82% of which show up once; 40% to 55% is in the top ten. V lost 1 base and J 14 bases, leaving 23 bases between the germline ends. The germline V gene has CDR1 SEHNR and CDR2 FQNEAQ (reference sequence). This CDR3 has 15 amino acids. An expansion of CD8+CD57+ cells by flow cytometry had been shown in patients chosen for sequencing. The sample consisted of sorted CD4+, CD8+, or CD8+CD57+ T cells (not recorded which) from PBMCs. The receptor comes from a human donor with aplastic anemia. This chain joins TRBV7-9 and TRBJ1-1; D unresolved. Here the CDR3 DNA reads TGTGCCAGCAGCTTAGATCGAAGAGGGAGGACCGATGAGTTCTTT. Protein product: CASSLDRRGRTDEFF.